This entry concerns a single T cell receptor beta chain. The antigen is not known. This entry belongs to a study of cytomegalovirus exposure and HLA in healthy donors. General study results and limits: Many donors shared some public TCRs, even though most TCR sequences were rare. Cytomegalovirus-associated status was assigned to 150 or so TCR beta chains. A prior analysis recorded that most TCR beta V segments were productive about 87% or about 30% of the time.

It was with 60 Vbeta and 13 Jbeta primers that the PCR ran. The assay was immunoSEQ multiplex PCR, and TCRdb's table has in-frame clones only and misses some. In total, the table holds approximately 110,000 clones. J gave up 5 bases and V 3 bases, and 2 bases lay outside the gene matches. CDR3 length: 12 amino acids. CDR1 is SGHRS, CDR2 YFSETQ, per germline. Sample: PBMCs. This chain connects TRBV5-1 to TRBJ2-7; 7 nucleotides match TRBD1. The receptor comes from a man between 18 and 35 years old in good health and CMV-seronegative. This chain's CDR3 is CASSSQGHEQYF. CDR3 nucleotide sequence: TGCGCCAGCAGCTCACAGGGGCACGAGCAGTACTTC.